This T cell receptor (beta chain) was obtained from a study of cytotoxic CD8 clonotypes in ibrutinib-treated CLL (dated by TCRdb to the early 2020s). Describing the broader study: The cohort was composed of about a dozen relapsed/refractory and roughly 16 treatment-naive patients; IGHV unmutated status was identified in 17 to 18 patients. Partial responses were observed in 24 patients and complete responses in 2; after a median follow-up of about 69 months, remission was maintained in roughly 15 patients and progression was observed in approximately 12. Response samples were obtained after a median of approximately twelve months of treatment, with a range of about 6 to 36 months. On average, each sample yielded about 250,000 productive templates and about 100,000 productive rearrangements. Of the 90 or so participants in the trial, about 26 had longitudinal samples available. Cryopreserved peripheral blood mononuclear cells were collected at three points: before therapy, at response, and at either sustained remission or disease progression. Every sample from remission and from progressive disease was obtained while the patients were still on ibrutinib.

Each clonotype received, on average, around 9.6x coverage in deep resolution sequencing performed on a MiSeq, where the target depth lay between 1 in 1 million and 1 in 200,000 T cells. The immunoSEQ hsTCRB Kit was used to generate TCR beta libraries. As for the original processing: Data were analyzed with ImmunoSEQ Data Assistant and ImmunoSEQ Analyzer, with V, D and J genes assigned per IMGT definitions. Clonality, which ranges from 0 to 1, was calculated as one minus the normalized Shannon entropy of productive rearrangement frequencies. Only overrepresented clonotypes making up at least 0.05% of the repertoire of each patient were included in the public clonotype analysis. Some 13 age-matched healthy donor repertoires from immuneACCESS served as clonality controls. As stored in TCRdb, this immuneACCESS dataset retains in-frame rearrangements with V and J assigned. A fraction of the clones does not appear; measured against another copy, unresolved V genes explain less than half of the discrepancy, and the remainder lacks a known reason. That table gives V, J and clone size, and the DNA gave D and trimming. The sample table records some 140,000 clones; 80% to 95% of these occur just once. The top ten constitute approximately 10% of the sample.

Points the paper makes about the study in general: At ibrutinib response clonality went up, during sustained remission it held steady, and at progression it dropped back toward baseline. Public clonotypes were rare and either contracted or stayed stable during treatment, and the rise in clonality at ibrutinib response reflected the expansion of private clonotypes. Sampling times were not matched between patients in sustained remission and patients whose disease was progressing, and lymph node repertoires were not examined. Baseline clonality exceeded that of age-matched healthy donors and correlated strongly with circulating CD8+ T-cell counts.

A remark on this clone: Its antigen is still unknown. It has no much larger one-base neighbor in the sample; base qualities were not kept.

Sample time point, as interpreted from the label and publication: about a year on ibrutinib. For TCR beta library preparation, approximately 1.8 micrograms of genomic DNA was extracted from cryopreserved PBMCs. Longitudinal blood samples from CLL patients receiving ibrutinib monotherapy were subjected to high-throughput TCR beta sequencing. Patients were enrolled in a phase 2 open-label single-center ibrutinib monotherapy trial. CDR1 and CDR2 are read off the germline V gene as MNHNS and SASEGT. V and J lose 6 bases and 3 bases, and a span of 23 bases separates them. The CDR3 runs 17 residues from the cysteine to the phenylalanine. The only DNA kept is the CDR3, 51 bases in frame from the first base.

The chain uses TRBV6-1 and TRBJ2-5, and the D gene may be TRBD2, 5 bases matching. Sequences were derived from PBMCs, sampled after 12 months of ibrutinib treatment. The clonotype was recovered from a human donor with chronic lymphocytic leukemia. The nucleotide sequence reads TGTGCCAGCAGAGAAACCGTCCTACTAGGCATTAAAGAGACCCAGTACTTC. This codes for CASRETVLLGIKETQYF.